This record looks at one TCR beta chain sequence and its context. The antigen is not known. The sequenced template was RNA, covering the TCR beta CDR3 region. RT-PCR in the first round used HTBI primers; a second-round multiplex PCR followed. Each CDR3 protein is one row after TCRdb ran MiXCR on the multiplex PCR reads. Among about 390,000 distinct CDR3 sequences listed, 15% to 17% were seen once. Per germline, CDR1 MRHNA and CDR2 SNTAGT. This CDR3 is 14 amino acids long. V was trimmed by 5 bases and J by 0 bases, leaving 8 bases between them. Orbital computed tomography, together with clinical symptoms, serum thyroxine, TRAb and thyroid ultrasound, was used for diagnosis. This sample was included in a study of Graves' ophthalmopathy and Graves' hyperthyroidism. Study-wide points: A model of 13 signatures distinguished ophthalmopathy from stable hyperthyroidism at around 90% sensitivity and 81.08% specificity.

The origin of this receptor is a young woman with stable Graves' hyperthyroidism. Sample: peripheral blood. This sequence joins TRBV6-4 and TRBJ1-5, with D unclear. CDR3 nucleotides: TGTGCCAGCAGTTCACGGAGTAGCAATCAGCCCCAGCATTTT. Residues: CASSSRSSNQPQHF.